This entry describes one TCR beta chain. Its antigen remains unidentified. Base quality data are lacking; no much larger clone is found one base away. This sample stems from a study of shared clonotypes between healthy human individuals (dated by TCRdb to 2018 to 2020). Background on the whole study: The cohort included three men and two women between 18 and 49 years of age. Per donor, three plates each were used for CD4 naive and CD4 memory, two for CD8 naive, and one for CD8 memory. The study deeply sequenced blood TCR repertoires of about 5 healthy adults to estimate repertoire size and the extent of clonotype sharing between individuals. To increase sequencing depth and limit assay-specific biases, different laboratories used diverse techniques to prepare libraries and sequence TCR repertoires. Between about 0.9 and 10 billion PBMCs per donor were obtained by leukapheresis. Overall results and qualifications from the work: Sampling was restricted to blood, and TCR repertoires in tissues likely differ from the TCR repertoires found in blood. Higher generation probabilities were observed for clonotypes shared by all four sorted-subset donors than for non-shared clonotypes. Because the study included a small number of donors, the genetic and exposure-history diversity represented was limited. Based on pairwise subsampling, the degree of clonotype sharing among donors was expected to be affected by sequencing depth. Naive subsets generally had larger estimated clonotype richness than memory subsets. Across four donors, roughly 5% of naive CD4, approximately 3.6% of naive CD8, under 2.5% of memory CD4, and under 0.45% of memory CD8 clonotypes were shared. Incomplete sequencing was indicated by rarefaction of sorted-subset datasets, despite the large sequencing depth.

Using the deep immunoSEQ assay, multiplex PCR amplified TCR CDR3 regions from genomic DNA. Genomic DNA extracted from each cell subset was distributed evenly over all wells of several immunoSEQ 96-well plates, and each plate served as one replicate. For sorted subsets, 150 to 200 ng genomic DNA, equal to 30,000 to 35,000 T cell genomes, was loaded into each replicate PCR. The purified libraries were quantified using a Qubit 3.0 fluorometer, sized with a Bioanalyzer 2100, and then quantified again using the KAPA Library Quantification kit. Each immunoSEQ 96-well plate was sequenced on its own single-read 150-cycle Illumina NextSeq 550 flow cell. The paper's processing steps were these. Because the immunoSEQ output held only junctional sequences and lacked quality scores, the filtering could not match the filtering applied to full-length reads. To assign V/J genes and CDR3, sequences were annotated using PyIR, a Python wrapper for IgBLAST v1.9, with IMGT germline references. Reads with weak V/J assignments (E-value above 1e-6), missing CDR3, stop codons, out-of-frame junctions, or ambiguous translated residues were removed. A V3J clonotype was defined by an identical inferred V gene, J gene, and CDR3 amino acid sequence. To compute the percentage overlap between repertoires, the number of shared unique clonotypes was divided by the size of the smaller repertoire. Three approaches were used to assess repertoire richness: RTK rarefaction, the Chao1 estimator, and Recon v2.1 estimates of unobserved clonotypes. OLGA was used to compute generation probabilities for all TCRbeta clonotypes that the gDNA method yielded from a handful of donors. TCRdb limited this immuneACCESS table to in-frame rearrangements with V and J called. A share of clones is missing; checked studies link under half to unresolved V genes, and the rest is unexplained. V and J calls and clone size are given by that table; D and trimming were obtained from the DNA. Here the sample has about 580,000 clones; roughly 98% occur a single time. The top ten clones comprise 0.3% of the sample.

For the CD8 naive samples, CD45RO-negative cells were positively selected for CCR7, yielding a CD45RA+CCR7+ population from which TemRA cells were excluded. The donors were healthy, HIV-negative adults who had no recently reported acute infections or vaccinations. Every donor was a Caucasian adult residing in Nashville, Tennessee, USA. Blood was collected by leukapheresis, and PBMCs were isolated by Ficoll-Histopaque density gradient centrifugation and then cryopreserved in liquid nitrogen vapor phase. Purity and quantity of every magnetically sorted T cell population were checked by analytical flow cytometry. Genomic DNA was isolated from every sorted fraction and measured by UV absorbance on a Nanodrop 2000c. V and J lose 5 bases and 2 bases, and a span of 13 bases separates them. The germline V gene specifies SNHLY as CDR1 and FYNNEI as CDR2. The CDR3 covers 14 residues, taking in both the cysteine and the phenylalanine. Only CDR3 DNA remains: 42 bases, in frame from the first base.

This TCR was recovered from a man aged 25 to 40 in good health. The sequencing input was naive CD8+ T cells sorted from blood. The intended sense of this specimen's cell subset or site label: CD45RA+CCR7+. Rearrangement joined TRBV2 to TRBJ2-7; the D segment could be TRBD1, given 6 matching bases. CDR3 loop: CASSKTGQTYEQYF. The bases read TGTGCCAGCAGTAAAACGGGACAAACCTACGAGCAGTACTTC.